These T cell receptor beta chains were read from a single sample in a study of blood T cell repertoires in COVID-19. This table comes from immunoSEQ multiplex PCR, and its TCRdb copy is limited to in-frame clones, with some not included. This table holds around 85,000 clones, around 89% found once. Source material: PBMCs or T cells enriched from blood (not recorded which). These receptors originate from a woman between 50 and 59 years old with acute COVID-19. Both conserved end residues are part of each CDR3. Each record gives: J gene, clone size, D gene, V gene, CDR3 DNA, CDR3 protein. D genes are given only for firm matches. Clone size is not always given. Where it is, it says once, few, many or a class for expanded clones.

J gene: TRBJ2-5; clone size: .; D gene: .; V gene: TRBV6-2/TRBV6-3; CDR3 DNA: TGTGCCAGCAGCTTGACCCTGACAGAAAAAGAGACCCAGTACTTC; CDR3 protein: CASSLTLTEKETQYF
J gene: TRBJ2-1; clone size: .; D gene: TRBD2; V gene: TRBV11-3; CDR3 DNA: TGTGCCAGCAGCGGGGGAAGCGGGAGGGCCGTCAATGAGCAGTTCTTC; CDR3 protein: CASSGGSGRAVNEQFF
J gene: TRBJ2-3; clone size: few; D gene: .; V gene: TRBV7-9; CDR3 DNA: TGTGCCAGCACCCCGACAGGCCGTATATCCACAGATACGCAGTATTTT; CDR3 protein: CASTPTGRISTDTQYF
J gene: TRBJ1-4; clone size: .; D gene: .; V gene: TRBV10-2; CDR3 DNA: TGCGCCAGCAGTGATAGGCAGGGTAATGAAAAACTGTTTTTT; CDR3 protein: CASSDRQGNEKLFF
J gene: TRBJ2-1; clone size: .; D gene: .; V gene: TRBV19; CDR3 DNA: TGTGCCAGTACCACGCCTAATGACAATGAGCAGTTCTTC; CDR3 protein: CASTTPNDNEQFF
J gene: TRBJ1-5; clone size: .; D gene: TRBD1; V gene: TRBV28; CDR3 DNA: TGTGCCAGCAGTTTACGGACAGGGTGGAGCAATCAGCCCCAGCATTTT; CDR3 protein: CASSLRTGWSNQPQHF
J gene: TRBJ2-5; clone size: .; D gene: .; V gene: TRBV7-9; CDR3 DNA: TGTGCCAGCAGCTTAGTTGTTAGCTGGGAGACCCAGTACTTC; CDR3 protein: CASSLVVSWETQYF
J gene: TRBJ2-7; clone size: .; D gene: .; V gene: TRBV20-1; CDR3 DNA: TGCAGTGCTAGTGGAGGTACCTACGAGCAGTACTTC; CDR3 protein: CSASGGTYEQYF
J gene: TRBJ1-1; clone size: .; D gene: TRBD1; V gene: TRBV19; CDR3 DNA: TGTGCCAGTAGTTCGGACAGGGGATCGAGAACTGAAGCTTTCTTT; CDR3 protein: CASSSDRGSRTEAFF
J gene: TRBJ1-2; clone size: once; D gene: TRBD1; V gene: TRBV3-1/TRBV3-2; CDR3 DNA: TGTGCCAGCAGTCGGAACGTACAACCGACAGGGGGTGGCTATGGCTACACCTTC; CDR3 protein: CASSRNVQPTGGGYGYTF
J gene: TRBJ1-2; clone size: .; D gene: .; V gene: TRBV5-6; CDR3 DNA: TGTGCCAGCAGCGCGACAGGTGGCTACACCTTC; CDR3 protein: CASSATGGYTF
J gene: TRBJ2-7; clone size: .; D gene: .; V gene: TRBV12-3/TRBV12-4; CDR3 DNA: TGTGCCAGCAGTTTAGGGGCCGCATACGAGCAGTACTTC; CDR3 protein: CASSLGAAYEQYF
J gene: TRBJ1-2; clone size: .; D gene: .; V gene: TRBV5-8; CDR3 DNA: TGTGCCAGCAGCTTGGAGGTGACAACAAACTATGGCTACACCTTC; CDR3 protein: CASSLEVTTNYGYTF
J gene: TRBJ1-1; clone size: once; D gene: TRBD1; V gene: TRBV14; CDR3 DNA: TGTGCCAGCAGCCCAAGTTGGGGGACAGGGGGCCTTTCGGACACTGAAGCTTTCTTT; CDR3 protein: CASSPSWGTGGLSDTEAFF
J gene: TRBJ2-1; clone size: .; D gene: TRBD2; V gene: TRBV5-4; CDR3 DNA: TGTGCCAGCAGCTTGACTAGCGGGACCTACAATGAGCAGTTCTTC; CDR3 protein: CASSLTSGTYNEQFF
J gene: TRBJ2-5; clone size: .; D gene: .; V gene: TRBV3-1/TRBV3-2; CDR3 DNA: TGTGCCAGCAGCACCTTACTTGGGACTCGGGAGAGGGAGACCCAGTACTTC; CDR3 protein: CASSTLLGTRERETQYF
J gene: TRBJ2-1; clone size: .; D gene: TRBD2; V gene: TRBV15; CDR3 DNA: TGTGCCACCAGCGCGCTCCAGGGACTAGCGGGAGAAGAGCAGTTCTTC; CDR3 protein: CATSALQGLAGEEQFF
J gene: TRBJ2-2; clone size: .; D gene: TRBD1; V gene: TRBV24-1; CDR3 DNA: TGTGCCACCAGTGATTTGCAGGGGGCCGGGGAGCTGTTTTTT; CDR3 protein: CATSDLQGAGELFF
J gene: TRBJ2-1; clone size: once; D gene: .; V gene: TRBV19; CDR3 DNA: TGTGCCAGTAGCTCCCTCTATGAGCAGTTCTTC; CDR3 protein: CASSSLYEQFF
J gene: TRBJ1-3; clone size: .; D gene: TRBD1; V gene: TRBV5-8; CDR3 DNA: TGTGCCAGCAGCCCCCAGGACAGGGTCAACCTATTTTGTTCCGGAAACACCATATATTTT; CDR3 protein: CASSPQDRVNLFCSGNTIYF
J gene: TRBJ1-1; clone size: once; D gene: .; V gene: TRBV5-4; CDR3 DNA: TGTGCCAGCAGCCGACAGTTAGATGAAGCTTTCTTT; CDR3 protein: CASSRQLDEAFF
J gene: TRBJ1-1; clone size: .; D gene: TRBD1; V gene: TRBV5-1; CDR3 DNA: TGCGCCAGCAGCATATCCGGGACAGGGAACACTGAAGCTTTCTTT; CDR3 protein: CASSISGTGNTEAFF
J gene: TRBJ1-2; clone size: .; D gene: TRBD1; V gene: TRBV4-1; CDR3 DNA: TGCGCCAGCAGCCAAGAGGACAGGGCCCTAAACTATGGCTACACCTTC; CDR3 protein: CASSQEDRALNYGYTF
J gene: TRBJ2-7; clone size: .; D gene: TRBD1; V gene: TRBV13; CDR3 DNA: TGTGCCAGCAGCTCCGGGGGACAGGCCTTCTACGAGCAGTACTTC; CDR3 protein: CASSSGGQAFYEQYF
J gene: TRBJ2-1; clone size: .; D gene: TRBD2; V gene: TRBV2; CDR3 DNA: TGTGCCAGCGGGGTCAGGACTAGCGGGAATGAGCAGTTCTTC; CDR3 protein: CASGVRTSGNEQFF
J gene: TRBJ2-7; clone size: .; D gene: TRBD2; V gene: TRBV2; CDR3 DNA: TGTGCCAGCAACCTTCGGGCGGGAGCCTCCTACGAGCAGTACTTC; CDR3 protein: CASNLRAGASYEQYF
J gene: TRBJ2-7; clone size: .; D gene: .; V gene: TRBV5-4; CDR3 DNA: TGTGCCAGCAGCTTGTTTAGTTCCTACGAGCAGTACTTC; CDR3 protein: CASSLFSSYEQYF
J gene: TRBJ1-1; clone size: .; D gene: .; V gene: TRBV2; CDR3 DNA: TGTGCCAGCTCAGGACATATGAACACTGAAGCTTTCTTT; CDR3 protein: CASSGHMNTEAFF
J gene: TRBJ2-1; clone size: .; D gene: TRBD2; V gene: TRBV19; CDR3 DNA: TGTGCCAGTAGTAGAGGACTAGCGGGAGGGCCCCCGACGAATGAGCAGTTCTTC; CDR3 protein: CASSRGLAGGPPTNEQFF
J gene: TRBJ2-7; clone size: once; D gene: TRBD2; V gene: TRBV30; CDR3 DNA: TGTGCCTGGAGACTAGCGGGAGGGGCCTACGAGCAGTACTTC; CDR3 protein: CAWRLAGGAYEQYF
J gene: TRBJ1-2; clone size: .; D gene: .; V gene: TRBV12-3/TRBV12-4; CDR3 DNA: TGTGCCAGCAGTTTACTCTTCTATGGCTACACCTTC; CDR3 protein: CASSLLFYGYTF
J gene: TRBJ1-1; clone size: .; D gene: .; V gene: TRBV5-8; CDR3 DNA: TGTGCCAGCACGGCGGGTGAGACGGGCACTGAAGCTTTCTTT; CDR3 protein: CASTAGETGTEAFF
J gene: TRBJ2-5; clone size: .; D gene: .; V gene: TRBV24-1; CDR3 DNA: TGTGCCACCAGTGACCCGGACAATCCCCTCCAGGAGACCCAGTACTTC; CDR3 protein: CATSDPDNPLQETQYF
J gene: TRBJ2-3; clone size: .; D gene: TRBD2; V gene: TRBV7-7; CDR3 DNA: TGTGCCAGCAGCCAGATGGGACTAGGAGAAGATACGCAGTATTTT; CDR3 protein: CASSQMGLGEDTQYF
J gene: TRBJ2-5; clone size: .; D gene: .; V gene: TRBV9; CDR3 DNA: TGTGCCAGCAGCGTAGTCGGGTTACAAGAGACCCAGTACTTC; CDR3 protein: CASSVVGLQETQYF
J gene: TRBJ2-7; clone size: .; D gene: TRBD1; V gene: TRBV13; CDR3 DNA: TGTGCCAGCAGCTCTAGGGGAGCGGACAGGGAAATATTGACCGACTACGAGCAGTACTTC; CDR3 protein: CASSSRGADREILTDYEQYF
J gene: TRBJ2-4; clone size: .; D gene: TRBD2; V gene: TRBV20-1; CDR3 DNA: TGCAGTGCTAGTTTACTAGCGGGAGTGTTAGCCAAAAACATTCAGTACTTC; CDR3 protein: CSASLLAGVLAKNIQYF
J gene: TRBJ1-2; clone size: .; D gene: .; V gene: TRBV30; CDR3 DNA: TGTGCCTGGAGTGTACAGGTTCGGTTGTTATTC; CDR3 protein: CAWSVQVRLLF
J gene: TRBJ2-7; clone size: .; D gene: TRBD2; V gene: TRBV6-5; CDR3 DNA: TGTGCCAGCAGTTGGGGGACTAGCGGAACATACGAGCAGTACTTC; CDR3 protein: CASSWGTSGTYEQYF
J gene: TRBJ2-3; clone size: .; D gene: TRBD1; V gene: TRBV27; CDR3 DNA: TGTGCCAGCAGTTTACGACAGGGCCCTACCACAGATACGCAGTATTTT; CDR3 protein: CASSLRQGPTTDTQYF
J gene: TRBJ1-2; clone size: once; D gene: TRBD1; V gene: TRBV29-1; CDR3 DNA: TGCAGCGTTGCCCCGGACAGGGTTTCGGGCTACACCTTC; CDR3 protein: CSVAPDRVSGYTF
J gene: TRBJ2-5; clone size: once; D gene: TRBD2; V gene: TRBV3-1/TRBV3-2; CDR3 DNA: TGTGCCAGCAGCCAAGATTGGGCGGGAGGGCCAGAAGAGACCCAGTACTTC; CDR3 protein: CASSQDWAGGPEETQYF
J gene: TRBJ2-1; clone size: .; D gene: .; V gene: TRBV1; CDR3 DNA: TGCACCAGCAGCCTCCAGTCCGGGACTAGCGGGAGTGATGAGCAGTTCTTC; CDR3 protein: CTSSLQSGTSGSDEQFF
J gene: TRBJ2-7; clone size: .; D gene: TRBD1; V gene: TRBV3-1/TRBV3-2; CDR3 DNA: TGTGCCAGCAGCCACAGGACAGGGAACGAGCAGTACTTC; CDR3 protein: CASSHRTGNEQYF
J gene: TRBJ1-1; clone size: few; D gene: .; V gene: TRBV10-3; CDR3 DNA: TGTGCCATCAGTGAAGCAGCGTACACTGAAGCTTTCTTT; CDR3 protein: CAISEAAYTEAFF
J gene: TRBJ1-4; clone size: .; D gene: .; V gene: TRBV12-3/TRBV12-4; CDR3 DNA: TGTGCCAGCAGTTTGCTTTCCGGGAATGGACTGTTTTTT; CDR3 protein: CASSLLSGNGLFF
J gene: TRBJ2-1; clone size: .; D gene: TRBD2; V gene: TRBV27; CDR3 DNA: TGTGCCAGCAGAAGCCTAGCGGGAGACAGAGCTGAGCAGTTCTTC; CDR3 protein: CASRSLAGDRAEQFF
J gene: TRBJ2-7; clone size: .; D gene: TRBD2; V gene: TRBV2; CDR3 DNA: TGTGCCAGCAGTGATCCGCAGACTAGCGGGAGGGACGAGCAGTACTTC; CDR3 protein: CASSDPQTSGRDEQYF
J gene: TRBJ1-2; clone size: few; D gene: .; V gene: TRBV4-2; CDR3 DNA: TGTGCCAGCAGCCAAGAACTAGCTAACTATGGCTACACCTTC; CDR3 protein: CASSQELANYGYTF
J gene: TRBJ2-1; clone size: .; D gene: TRBD2; V gene: TRBV6-5; CDR3 DNA: TGTGCCAGCAATCACGGACTAGCGGGGGAGCAGTTCTTC; CDR3 protein: CASNHGLAGEQFF
J gene: TRBJ2-3; clone size: .; D gene: TRBD1; V gene: TRBV24-1; CDR3 DNA: TGTGCCACCAGTGATCCCGGGACAGAAAGCACAGATACGCAGTATTTT; CDR3 protein: CATSDPGTESTDTQYF
J gene: TRBJ1-1; clone size: .; D gene: TRBD1; V gene: TRBV11-1; CDR3 DNA: TGTGCCAGCAGCTCGGGACAGGGATATACTGAAGCTTTCTTT; CDR3 protein: CASSSGQGYTEAFF
J gene: TRBJ2-1; clone size: few; D gene: TRBD2; V gene: TRBV25-1; CDR3 DNA: TGTGCCAGCAGTGCAGGCGGGAGGGTCAATGAGCAGTTCTTC; CDR3 protein: CASSAGGRVNEQFF
J gene: TRBJ2-1; clone size: .; D gene: TRBD1; V gene: TRBV15; CDR3 DNA: TGTGCCACCAGCAGAGGAGGGACAGGGGGACAAGGGCAGTTCTTC; CDR3 protein: CATSRGGTGGQGQFF
J gene: TRBJ2-3; clone size: .; D gene: TRBD1; V gene: TRBV7-3; CDR3 DNA: TGTGCCAGCAGCCCGGACAGGGGAAAAACAGATACGCAGTATTTT; CDR3 protein: CASSPDRGKTDTQYF